This T cell receptor (beta chain) was retrieved from a study of Ad26.COV2.S vaccination and SARS-CoV-2 variants. On the study more broadly: Ad26.COV2.S arm of COV1001 included the donor. Notes on the study in general: For non-spike TCRs, breadth in vaccine recipients resembled that in placebo recipients.

Points on this clone: As yet, its antigen is unknown.

Here immunoSEQ multiplex PCR was the method, and the copy in TCRdb shows in-frame clones only, minus some. The table lists 430,000 or so clones, approximately 90% of them singletons. V was clipped by 8 bases and J by 2 bases, with 12 bases between them. Germline assignment: CDR1 MNHEY and CDR2 SMNVEV (reference sequence). The CDR3 length is 14 residues. Treatment specified: roughly 18 received Ad26.COV2.S at low or high dose, single or two shots; about five received placebo; per-sample allocation not given. Vaccine and placebo recipients were sampled on day 63 after the first injection. A Boston donor was an adult aged 18-55 years. The administered vaccine (an Ad26 vector) expressed Wuhan-strain SARS-CoV-2 spike.

The rearrangement uses TRBV27 and TRBJ1-4; possibly TRBD1 for D (5 bases). This sequence originates from a person aged 18-65 years who received the Ad26.COV2.S COVID-19 vaccine or a placebo. Sequences were derived from peripheral blood, sampled in a trial of Ad26.COV2.S vaccine versus placebo. The CDR3 DNA sequence: TGTGCCAGCGGGTCGGCAGGGACTAATGAAAAACTGTTTTTT. As protein: CASGSAGTNEKLFF.